This T cell receptor beta chain was retrieved from a study of blood T cell repertoires in COVID-19. Profiling relied on immunoSEQ multiplex PCR, and the TCRdb table lists in-frame clones only, not all of them. The profile shows 200,000 to 300,000 clones, 88% of them singletons. Germline CDR1 is LGHNA and CDR2 is YSLEER. V lost 6 bases and J lost 2; bases outside the gene matches: 8. CDR3 size: 17 residues. Enrollees, roughly 18 to 90 years old, lived in 20 to 25 US areas. The TCR comes from a middle-aged woman with acute COVID-19. Specimen: PBMCs or T cells enriched from blood (not recorded which). The chain has TRBV4-3 and TRBJ2-3; 13 nucleotides align to TRBD2. The DNA of the CDR3 is TGCGCCAGCAGTCAACAAGGGACTAGCGGGGCCACAGATACGCAGTATTTT. This codes for CASSQQGTSGATDTQYF.